This TCR beta chain was identified during a study of blood T cell repertoires in COVID-19. Study information: The United States, Italy and Spain supplied acute and convalescent COVID-19 samples. Sample material is recorded as cDNA or gDNA derived from T cells, B-cell-depleted T cells, or PBMCs.

CDR1 and CDR2 (germline): SQVTM, ANQGSEA. There are 12 residues in the CDR3. Trimming took 7 bases from V and 6 from J; bases not matched to a gene: 7. Source study methods: Reference gene primer amplification yielded estimated nucleated cell counts. Generated by immunoSEQ multiplex PCR, the TCRdb table keeps only in-frame clones and is missing some. The V and J calls and clone size are taken from that table; D and trimming were inferred from the DNA. This sample has more than 200,000 clones, with around 90% found just once. The sample consisted of peripheral blood. The chain uses TRBV29-1 and TRBJ1-2; 8 positions match TRBD1. This TCR was recovered from a human donor in a cohort sampled during active COVID-19. CDR3 region: CSATQGGDGYTF. CDR3 bases: TGCAGCGCCACACAGGGGGGGGATGGCTACACCTTC.